This T cell receptor beta chain was sequenced for a study of human T cells and chemical hapten exposure. Study-wide points: Counts of expanded TCRs at PT1 were positively correlated with patch test score. No change in TCRs above 1 in 1000 frequency was produced by DPC sensitization.

Sample time point: patch test 2, 6 weeks after DPC sensitization. Treatment described: therapeutic diphenylcyclopropenone sensitization with weekly scalp DPC. One entry per CDR3 protein results from TCRdb running MiXCR on the RACE reads. This table holds 20,000 to 30,000 distinct CDR3 sequences, roughly a tenth found once. The table lists this clonotype with a few counts. Its target is unknown. CDR1 DFQATT and CDR2 SNEGSKA come from the germline V gene (reference sequence). The CDR3 consists of 12 residues. Between the trimmed V and J ends, which lost 4 bases and 8 bases, there was a span of 12 bases. This receptor was identified in a young man with alopecia areata. Some clones in this sample may be carry-over from other donors' samples. The rearrangement links TRBV20-1 to TRBJ2-1; D is possibly TRBD2 (5 bases). The sequencing here drew on whole blood, taken in connection with sensitization to the hapten diphenylcyclopropenone (DPC). The CDR3 protein is CSATGAADEQFF. CDR3 bases: TGCAGTGCTACCGGAGCAGCGGATGAGCAGTTCTTC.